This entry is about one T cell receptor (beta chain). From germline, CDR1 is SGHRS and CDR2 YFSETQ. Trimming stripped 0 bases from V and 0 bases from J, with 8 bases between. The CDR3 is 15 amino acids. The source of the sample is a study of blood T cells in healthy people across ages. Together with a sample-barcoded 5' primer, a J-beta primer mix was included in a second PCR lasting about 6 to 12 cycles. One entry per CDR3 protein results from TCRdb running MiXCR on the 5' RACE reads. This sample has about 290,000 distinct CDR3 sequences; 25% to 30% occur once, and the top ten carry about 30%. Sample: blood. This clonotype originated in a woman between 65 and 79 years old in good health. The chain employs TRBV5-1 and TRBJ2-3; D unclear. For the CDR3, the DNA is TGCGCCAGCAGCTTGGGGGATAGCAGCACAGATACGCAGTATTTT. Translated: CASSLGDSSTDTQYF.